Listed below are T cell receptor beta chains from one sample, sequenced in a study of identifying expanded T cells in peripheral blood. The repertoire was sequenced with immunoSEQ multiplex PCR; TCRdb's copy has only in-frame clones and lacks some. The sample lists more than 75,000 clones; roughly 90% were seen once. The sequenced material came from blood. Source of these receptors: a person between 18 and 69 years old in good health. Each CDR3 is given with its conserved first and last residue. A D gene is named only where the DNA matches it firmly. Rows give clone size only sometimes, using once, few, many, or a class for an expanded clone.

TRBD1	.	TRBV7-9	TRBJ1-3	CASSLTGQGSGNTIYF	TGTGCCAGCAGCCTAACCGGACAGGGTTCTGGAAACACCATATATTTT
.	.	TRBV30	TRBJ2-7	CAWSVRTENEQYF	TGTGCCTGGAGTGTTCGGACTGAGAACGAGCAGTACTTC
.	.	TRBV6-5	TRBJ1-2	CASRTLERRYTF	TGTGCCAGCAGAACCCTGGAAAGGAGGTACACCTTC
.	.	TRBV21-1	TRBJ2-1	CASSSLLGLFHNEQFF	TGTGCCAGCAGCAGCCTTTTAGGACTTTTCCACAATGAGCAGTTCTTC
TRBD2	.	TRBV19	TRBJ2-3	CASSIPAGGPRTQYF	TGTGCCAGTAGTATTCCAGCGGGAGGGCCTCGTACGCAGTATTTT
.	.	TRBV7-9	TRBJ2-7	CASSLGDYEQYF	TGTGCCAGCAGCTTAGGGGACTACGAGCAGTACTTC
TRBD1	.	TRBV5-6	TRBJ2-1	CASSLQIGQGAPGGQFF	TGTGCCAGCAGCTTGCAAATCGGACAGGGGGCCCCTGGCGGGCAGTTCTTC
TRBD1	.	TRBV27	TRBJ2-2	CASRLGQPTGELFF	TGTGCCAGCAGGCTGGGACAGCCCACCGGGGAGCTGTTTTTT
.	once	TRBV12-5	TRBJ1-1	CASGFAGGTEAFF	TGTGCTAGTGGTTTTGCCGGGGGGACTGAAGCTTTCTTT
.	.	TRBV5-1	TRBJ1-1	CASNPGRMNTEAFF	TGCGCCAGCAACCCGGGACGGATGAACACTGAAGCTTTCTTT
TRBD1	.	TRBV5-1	TRBJ1-1	CASSRRDRASNTEAFF	TGCGCCAGCAGCCGCCGAGACAGGGCATCGAACACTGAAGCTTTCTTT
TRBD1	.	TRBV6-1	TRBJ2-5	CASSEWGTGLGTQYF	TGTGCCAGCAGTGAATGGGGGACAGGGTTGGGGACCCAGTACTTC
.	.	TRBV2	TRBJ1-5	CASSEGGISNQPQHF	TGTGCCAGCAGTGAGGGAGGGATCAGCAATCAGCCCCAGCATTTT
.	.	TRBV10-3	TRBJ2-7	CAISEGTGTSYEQYF	TGTGCCATCAGTGAGGGCACGGGGACTTCCTACGAGCAGTACTTC
.	.	TRBV19	TRBJ1-2	CASSLIGTQSDYGYTF	TGTGCCAGTAGTCTTATCGGGACCCAAAGCGACTATGGCTACACCTTC
TRBD1	.	TRBV13	TRBJ2-5	CASSGTGETQYF	TGTGCCAGCAGTGGGACAGGGGAGACCCAGTACTTC
.	.	TRBV7-3	TRBJ2-3	CASSFSGGTDTQYF	TGTGCCAGCAGCTTTAGCGGCGGCACAGATACGCAGTATTTT
.	.	TRBV2	TRBJ1-5	CASRKGTYDQPQHF	TGTGCCAGCAGAAAAGGGACGTATGATCAGCCCCAGCATTTT
.	many	TRBV15	TRBJ2-7	CATSRDASGSYEQYF	TGTGCCACCAGCAGAGATGCGTCCGGGTCCTACGAGCAGTACTTC
.	.	TRBV6-1	TRBJ1-3	CASSEGSGNTIYF	TGTGCCAGCAGTGAAGGCTCTGGAAACACCATATATTTT
.	.	TRBV18	TRBJ1-4	CASSPRRNNEKLFF	TGTGCCAGCTCACCGAGACGGAATAATGAAAAACTGTTTTTT
TRBD2	.	TRBV5-6	TRBJ2-7	CASSLVAGAYEQYF	TGTGCCAGCAGCTTGGTGGCGGGGGCCTACGAGCAGTACTTC
.	.	TRBV5-1	TRBJ2-1	CASTSEGGENYNEQFF	TGCGCCAGCACCTCCGAGGGGGGAGAGAACTACAATGAGCAGTTCTTC
.	.	TRBV10-3	TRBJ1-1	CAISTRMDTEAFF	TGTGCCATCAGCACCCGGATGGACACTGAAGCTTTCTTT
.	once	TRBV30	TRBJ2-1	CAWLYGYNEQFF	TGTGCCTGGTTGTACGGATACAATGAGCAGTTCTTC
TRBD1	.	TRBV7-7	TRBJ2-5	CASSPRTGGETQYF	TGTGCCAGCAGCCCCCGGACAGGGGGGGAGACCCAGTACTTC
.	.	TRBV6-1	TRBJ2-7	CASRAGLISSYEQYF	TGTGCCAGCCGAGCAGGGCTTATAAGCTCCTACGAGCAGTACTTC
.	.	TRBV7-9	TRBJ2-2	CASSPSTGELFF	TGTGCCAGCTCCCCCAGCACCGGGGAGCTGTTTTTT
.	.	TRBV19	TRBJ2-7	CASSIAPDMSYEQYF	TGTGCCAGTAGTATAGCCCCCGACATGAGCTACGAGCAGTACTTC
TRBD1	few	TRBV4-1	TRBJ2-2	CASSSYKGGDGELFF	TGCGCCAGCAGCTCGTACAAAGGGGGCGACGGGGAGCTGTTTTTT
.	.	TRBV28	TRBJ2-2	CASTERAGNTGELFF	TGTGCCAGCACCGAAAGGGCGGGGAACACCGGGGAGCTGTTTTTT
TRBD2	.	TRBV27	TRBJ2-2	CASSLTSGGVGELFF	TGTGCCAGCAGTTTAACTAGCGGGGGAGTCGGGGAGCTGTTTTTT
TRBD1	once	TRBV29-1	TRBJ2-7	CSVGRGSYEQYF	TGCAGCGTTGGCAGGGGGTCCTACGAGCAGTACTTC
.	once	TRBV5-5	TRBJ2-7	CASSYITSYEQYF	TGTGCCAGCAGCTACATAACCTCCTACGAGCAGTACTTC
TRBD1	.	TRBV27	TRBJ1-2	CASSSGQAPNYGYTF	TGTGCCAGCAGTTCGGGACAGGCTCCTAACTATGGCTACACCTTC
TRBD1	.	TRBV30	TRBJ1-4	CAWRKMGQALGKLFF	TGTGCCTGGAGGAAAATGGGACAGGCACTGGGGAAACTGTTTTTT
TRBD2	.	TRBV6-4	TRBJ2-1	CASSESAGGVNEQFF	TGTGCCAGCAGTGAGTCGGCGGGAGGTGTCAATGAGCAGTTCTTC
.	.	TRBV9	TRBJ1-2	CASSVAQAWGYTF	TGTGCCAGCAGCGTAGCCCAGGCCTGGGGCTACACCTTC
TRBD2	.	TRBV7-8	TRBJ2-1	CASSLYASGGTYNEQFF	TGTGCCAGCAGCTTATATGCTAGCGGGGGGACCTACAATGAGCAGTTCTTC
.	.	TRBV10-3	TRBJ2-7	CALSRGQVYEQYF	TGTGCCTTAAGTAGGGGACAAGTCTACGAGCAGTACTTC
.	.	TRBV28	TRBJ2-5	CASSLAGIGTETQYF	TGTGCCAGCAGTTTAGCCGGTATAGGAACAGAGACCCAGTACTTC
.	.	TRBV28	TRBJ1-2	CASSPPDSRVTGYTF	TGTGCCAGCAGCCCGCCCGACAGCAGGGTTACTGGCTACACCTTC
.	.	TRBV29-1	TRBJ2-1	CSCRRENEQFF	TGCAGCTGCCGAAGGGAAAATGAGCAGTTCTTC
TRBD1	.	TRBV6-5	TRBJ1-1	CASSYSNVWQGVAFF	TGTGCCAGCAGTTACTCGAACGTCTGGCAGGGGGTAGCTTTCTTT
.	.	TRBV28	TRBJ1-2	CASSHPLGGSYGYTF	TGTGCCAGCAGCCACCCTCTGGGGGGATCCTATGGCTACACCTTC
.	.	TRBV5-1	TRBJ1-2	CASSFGTRGYTF	TGCGCCAGCAGCTTCGGGACAAGGGGCTACACCTTC
.	.	TRBV4-2	TRBJ2-6	CASSQARGGSEGANVLTF	TGTGCCAGCAGCCAAGCAAGGGGGGGATCGGAAGGGGCCAACGTCCTGACTTTC
.	.	TRBV4-2	TRBJ2-2	CASSQDLGAGELFF	TGTGCCAGCAGCCAAGATTTAGGGGCTGGGGAGCTGTTTTTT
TRBD2	once	TRBV27	TRBJ2-1	CASSRPGTSSGEQFF	TGTGCCAGCAGTCGCCCCGGGACTAGCTCCGGGGAGCAGTTCTTC